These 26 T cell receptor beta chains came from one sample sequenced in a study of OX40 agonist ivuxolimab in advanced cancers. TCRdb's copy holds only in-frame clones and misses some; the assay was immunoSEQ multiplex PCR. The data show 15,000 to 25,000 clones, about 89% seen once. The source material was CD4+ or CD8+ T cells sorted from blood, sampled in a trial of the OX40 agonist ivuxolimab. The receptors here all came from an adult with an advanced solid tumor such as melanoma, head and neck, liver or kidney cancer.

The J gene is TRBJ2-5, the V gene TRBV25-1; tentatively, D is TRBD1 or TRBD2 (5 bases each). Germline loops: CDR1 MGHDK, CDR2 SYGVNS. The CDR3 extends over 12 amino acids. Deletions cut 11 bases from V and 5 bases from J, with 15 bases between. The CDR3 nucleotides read TGTGCCGCAGAGGGGCTCGCCGAGACCCAGTACTTC. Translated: CAAEGLAETQYF.

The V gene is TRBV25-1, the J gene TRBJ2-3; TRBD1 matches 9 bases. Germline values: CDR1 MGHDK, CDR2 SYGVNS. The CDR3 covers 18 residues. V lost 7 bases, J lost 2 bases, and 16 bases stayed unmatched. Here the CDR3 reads CASIGPRDRDLDTDTQYF. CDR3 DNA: TGTGCCAGCATCGGACCCCGGGACAGGGATCTGGACACAGATACGCAGTATTTT.

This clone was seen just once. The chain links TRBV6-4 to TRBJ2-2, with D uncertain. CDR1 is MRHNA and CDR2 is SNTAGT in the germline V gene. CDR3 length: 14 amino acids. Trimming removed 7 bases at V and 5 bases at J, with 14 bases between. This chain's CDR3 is CASKLFGWTGELFF. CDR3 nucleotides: TGTGCCAGCAAGCTCTTTGGTTGGACCGGGGAGCTGTTTTTT.

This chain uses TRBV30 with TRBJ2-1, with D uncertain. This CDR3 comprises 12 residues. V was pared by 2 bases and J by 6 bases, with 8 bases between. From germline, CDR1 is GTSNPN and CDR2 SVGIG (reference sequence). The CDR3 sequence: CAWSSPGNEQFF. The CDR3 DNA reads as TGTGCCTGGAGTTCCCCCGGCAATGAGCAGTTCTTC.

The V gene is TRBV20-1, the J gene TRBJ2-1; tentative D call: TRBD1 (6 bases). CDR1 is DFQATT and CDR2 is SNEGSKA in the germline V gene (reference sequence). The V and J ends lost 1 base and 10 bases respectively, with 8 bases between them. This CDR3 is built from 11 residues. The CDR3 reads CSARVGGEQFF. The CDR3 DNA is TGCAGTGCTAGAGTTGGGGGCGAGCAGTTCTTC.

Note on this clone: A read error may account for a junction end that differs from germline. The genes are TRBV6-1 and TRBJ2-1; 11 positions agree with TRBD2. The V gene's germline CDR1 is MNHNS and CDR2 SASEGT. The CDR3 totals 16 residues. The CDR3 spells CASSGPLAGAYNEQFF. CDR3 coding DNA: TGTGCCAGTAGTGGGCCACTAGCGGGAGCCTACAATGAGCAGTTCTTC.

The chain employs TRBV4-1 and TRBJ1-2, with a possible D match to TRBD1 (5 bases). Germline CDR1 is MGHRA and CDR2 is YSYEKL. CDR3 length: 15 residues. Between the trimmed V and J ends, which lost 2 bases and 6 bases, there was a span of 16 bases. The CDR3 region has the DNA TGCGCCAGCAGCCAAAAAGGGGATGGGGCGAATGGCTACACCTTC. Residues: CASSQKGDGANGYTF.

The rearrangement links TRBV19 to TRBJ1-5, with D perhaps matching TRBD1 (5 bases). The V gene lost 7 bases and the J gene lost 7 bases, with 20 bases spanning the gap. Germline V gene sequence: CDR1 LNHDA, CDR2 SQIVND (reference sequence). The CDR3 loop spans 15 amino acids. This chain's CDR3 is CASNNPLDGAQPQHF. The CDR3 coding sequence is TGTGCCAGTAACAACCCCCTCGACGGGGCCCAGCCCCAGCATTTT.

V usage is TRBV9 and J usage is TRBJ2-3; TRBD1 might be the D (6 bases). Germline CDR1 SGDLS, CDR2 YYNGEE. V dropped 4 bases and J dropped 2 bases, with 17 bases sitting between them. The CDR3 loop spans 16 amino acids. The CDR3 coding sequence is TGTGCCAGCAGCCCCTACGCAGGGGTCTCCACAGATACGCAGTATTTT. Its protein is CASSPYAGVSTDTQYF. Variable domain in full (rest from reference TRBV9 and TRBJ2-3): DSGVTQTPKHLITATGQRVTLRCSPRSGDLSVYWYQQSLDQGLQFLIQYYNGEERAKGNILERFSAQQFPDLHSELNLSSLELGDSALYFCASSPYAGVSTDTQYFGPGTRLTVL.

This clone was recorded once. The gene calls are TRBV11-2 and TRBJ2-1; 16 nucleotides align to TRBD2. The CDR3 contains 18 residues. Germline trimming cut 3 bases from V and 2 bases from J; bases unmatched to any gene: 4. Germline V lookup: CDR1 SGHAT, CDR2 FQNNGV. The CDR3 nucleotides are TGTGCCAGCAGCTTGGGACTAGCGGGAGGGCCCCCCTACAATGAGCAGTTCTTC. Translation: CASSLGLAGGPPYNEQFF.

CDR3 region: CASTDGSGNTIYF. CDR3 DNA sequence: TGTGCCAGCACCGACGGCTCTGGAAACACCATATATTTT. This chain uses TRBV11-2 with TRBJ1-3; D not resolved. Trimming left V 7 bases short and J 0 bases short, with 7 bases between. This CDR3 is 13 amino acids long. Looked up from germline, CDR1 is SGHAT and CDR2 is FQNNGV.

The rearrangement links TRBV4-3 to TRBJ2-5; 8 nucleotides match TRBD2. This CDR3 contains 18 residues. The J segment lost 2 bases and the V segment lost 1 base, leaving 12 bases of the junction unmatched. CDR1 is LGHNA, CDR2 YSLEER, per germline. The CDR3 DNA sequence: TGCGCCAGCAGCCAAGTATCGGGCTCTAGCGGGTTTCAAGAGACCCAGTACTTC. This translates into CASSQVSGSSGFQETQYF.

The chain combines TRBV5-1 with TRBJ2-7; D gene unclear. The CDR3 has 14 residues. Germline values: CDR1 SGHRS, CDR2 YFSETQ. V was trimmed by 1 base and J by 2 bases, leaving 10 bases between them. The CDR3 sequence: CASSLTGPTYEQYF. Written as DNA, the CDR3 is TGCGCCAGCAGCTTGACGGGCCCGACCTACGAGCAGTACTTC.

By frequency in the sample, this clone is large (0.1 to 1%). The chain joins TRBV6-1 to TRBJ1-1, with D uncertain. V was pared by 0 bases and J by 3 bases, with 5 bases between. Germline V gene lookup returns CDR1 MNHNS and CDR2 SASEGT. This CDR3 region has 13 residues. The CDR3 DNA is TGTGCCAGCAGTGAAGCGAAATACACTGAAGCTTTCTTT. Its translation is CASSEAKYTEAFF.

CDR3 sequence: CASRSEPRTGSSEELFF. CDR3 DNA: TGTGCCAGCAGAAGTGAACCGAGGACAGGATCCTCAGAGGAGCTGTTTTTT. J is TRBJ2-2 and V is TRBV25-1; 7 bases are a match to TRBD1. CDR3 size: 17 residues. Trimming took 6 bases from V and 10 from J; bases not matched to a gene: 20. The germline CDR1 and CDR2 sequences are MGHDK and SYGVNS.

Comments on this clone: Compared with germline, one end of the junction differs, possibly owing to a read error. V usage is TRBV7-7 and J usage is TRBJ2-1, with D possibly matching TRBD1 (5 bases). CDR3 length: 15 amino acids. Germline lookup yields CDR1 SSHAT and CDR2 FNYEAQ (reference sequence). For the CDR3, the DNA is TGTGCTAGCAGTCCAGGGCCGAGCTCCTACAATGAGCAGTTCTTC. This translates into CASSPGPSSYNEQFF.

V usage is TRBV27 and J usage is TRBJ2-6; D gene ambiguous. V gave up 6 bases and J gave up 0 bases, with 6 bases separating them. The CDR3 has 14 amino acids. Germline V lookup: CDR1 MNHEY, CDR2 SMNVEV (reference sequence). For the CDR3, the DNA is TGTGCCAGCAGCTCTTTCTCTGGGGCCAACGTCCTGACTTTC. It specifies CASSSFSGANVLTF.

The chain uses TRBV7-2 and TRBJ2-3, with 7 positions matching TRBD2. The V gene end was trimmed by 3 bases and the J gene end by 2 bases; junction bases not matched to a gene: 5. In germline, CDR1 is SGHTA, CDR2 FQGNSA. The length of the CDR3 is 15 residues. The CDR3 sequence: CASSLGGTNTDTQYF. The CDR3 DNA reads TGTGCCAGCAGCTTGGGGGGGACTAACACAGATACGCAGTATTTT.

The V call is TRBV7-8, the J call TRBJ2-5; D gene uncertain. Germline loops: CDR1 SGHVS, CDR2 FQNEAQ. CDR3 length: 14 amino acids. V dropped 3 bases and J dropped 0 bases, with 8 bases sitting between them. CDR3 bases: TGTGCCAGCAGCTTCACGGTGTACCAAGAGACCCAGTACTTC. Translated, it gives CASSFTVYQETQYF.

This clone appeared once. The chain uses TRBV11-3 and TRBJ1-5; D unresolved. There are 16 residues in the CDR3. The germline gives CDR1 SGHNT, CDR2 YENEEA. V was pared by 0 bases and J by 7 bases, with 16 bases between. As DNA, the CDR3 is TGTGCCAGCAGCTTAGATCGGACGTTGGTGGGGCAGCCCCAGCATTTT. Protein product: CASSLDRTLVGQPQHF.

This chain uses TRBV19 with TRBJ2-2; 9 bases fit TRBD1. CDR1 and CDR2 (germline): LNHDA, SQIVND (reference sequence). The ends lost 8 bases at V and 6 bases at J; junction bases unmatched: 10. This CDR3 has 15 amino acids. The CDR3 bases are TGTGCCAGTGAAGGGGGGGACAGGGCCCCCGGGGAGCTGTTTTTT. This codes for CASEGGDRAPGELFF.

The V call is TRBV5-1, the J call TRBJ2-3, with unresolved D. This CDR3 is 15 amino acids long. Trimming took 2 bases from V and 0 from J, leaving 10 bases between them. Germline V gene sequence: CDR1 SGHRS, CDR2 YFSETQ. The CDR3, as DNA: TGCGCCAGCAGCTTCTGGGCAGAGAGCACAGATACGCAGTATTTT. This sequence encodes CASSFWAESTDTQYF.

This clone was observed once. In DNA, the CDR3 is TGTGCCAGCAGCCGGGGGCAGCAGACCTCTAACGAGCAGTACTTC. This gives the protein CASSRGQQTSNEQYF. The chain couples TRBV2 to TRBJ2-7; either TRBD1 or TRBD2 may supply D (6 bases each). Trimming pared 6 bases from V and 5 bases from J, leaving 20 bases between. Germline values: CDR1 SNHLY, CDR2 FYNNEI. This CDR3 comprises 15 residues.

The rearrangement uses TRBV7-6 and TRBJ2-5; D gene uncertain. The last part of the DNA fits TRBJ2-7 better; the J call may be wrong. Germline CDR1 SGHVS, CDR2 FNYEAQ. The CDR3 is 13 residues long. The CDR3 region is CASSTRPGYEQYF. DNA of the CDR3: TGTGCCAGCAGCACGCGACCAGGCTACGAGCAGTACTTC.

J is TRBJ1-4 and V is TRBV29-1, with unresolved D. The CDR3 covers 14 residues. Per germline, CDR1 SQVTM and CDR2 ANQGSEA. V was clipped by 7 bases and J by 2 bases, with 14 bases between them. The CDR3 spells CSATPASTNEKLFF. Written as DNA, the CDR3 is TGCAGCGCAACTCCGGCGTCCACTAATGAAAAACTGTTTTTT.

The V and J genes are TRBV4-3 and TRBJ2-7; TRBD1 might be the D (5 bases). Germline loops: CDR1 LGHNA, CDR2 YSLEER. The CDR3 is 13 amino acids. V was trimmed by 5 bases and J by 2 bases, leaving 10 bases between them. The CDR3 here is CASSYRTTYEQYF. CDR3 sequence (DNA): TGCGCCAGCAGCTACAGGACCACCTACGAGCAGTACTTC.